The rows below give T cell receptor beta chains drawn from one sample of a study of blood T cells in healthy people across ages. TCRdb fed the 5' RACE reads into MiXCR, producing one record per CDR3 protein. There are 1,300,000 or so distinct CDR3 sequences in the sample; approximately 59% occur only once, and 6.5% to 8.5% lies in the top ten. Source material: blood. These receptors all stem from a man in his late teens or twenties in good health. Each CDR3 is given with its conserved first and last residue. A D gene is named only where the DNA matches it firmly. Clone size appears in some rows only: once, few, many, or a class for an expanded clone.

abundance	j_gene	v_gene	d_gene	CDR3aa	CDR3nt
-	TRBJ1-1	TRBV12-3/TRBV12-4	TRBD1	CASSTDRVAEAFF	TGTGCCAGCAGCACAGACAGGGTTGCTGAAGCTTTCTTT
-	TRBJ2-7	TRBV6-2/TRBV6-3	-	CASSPKFRLTSYEQYF	TGTGCCAGCAGCCCTAAATTCAGACTAACATCCTACGAGCAGTACTTC
-	TRBJ2-1	TRBV5-1	TRBD1	CASGLGDRLYNEQFF	TGCGCCAGCGGCTTGGGGGACAGACTGTACAATGAGCAGTTCTTC
few	TRBJ2-3	TRBV28	TRBD1	CASSLSSGQGWGTDTQYF	TGTGCCAGCAGTTTATCGTCAGGACAGGGATGGGGCACAGATACGCAGTATTTT
-	TRBJ2-5	TRBV6-5	TRBD1	CASSLGQGPSETQYF	TGTGCCAGCAGTCTTGGACAGGGGCCATCGGAGACCCAGTACTTC
-	TRBJ1-6	TRBV25-1	TRBD1	CASSEYGQGVYSPLHF	TGTGCCAGCAGTGAATATGGGCAGGGGGTTTATTCACCCCTCCACTTT
-	TRBJ1-2	TRBV5-1	-	CASSSATNYQPSPNYGYTF	TGCGCCAGCAGCTCCGCCACCAACTACCAACCCAGCCCTAACTATGGCTACACCTTC
few	TRBJ2-5	TRBV6-5	-	CASSYRVAGEQTQYF	TGTGCCAGCAGTTACAGGGTAGCAGGGGAACAGACCCAGTACTTC
few	TRBJ2-5	TRBV29-1	-	CSVAPRQVQETQYF	TGCAGCGTCGCCCCCCGACAGGTCCAAGAGACCCAGTACTTC
-	TRBJ2-1	TRBV4-1	-	CASSQDKAGEQFF	TGCGCCAGCAGCCAAGATAAGGCCGGTGAGCAGTTCTTC
-	TRBJ2-5	TRBV20-1	-	CSARGLAAGTQYF	TGCAGTGCTAGAGGGCTAGCTGCCGGGACCCAGTACTTC
-	TRBJ1-1	TRBV6-5	-	CASFGVMNTEAFF	TGTGCCAGCTTTGGGGTCATGAACACTGAAGCTTTCTTT
-	TRBJ1-2	TRBV11-2	TRBD1	CASSLGTGGEGYTF	TGTGCCAGCAGCTTAGGCACAGGGGGGGAGGGCTACACCTTC
few	TRBJ2-7	TRBV4-1	-	CASSRFYPYEQYF	TGCGCCAGCAGCCGTTTTTATCCGTACGAGCAGTACTTC
-	TRBJ1-5	TRBV6-6	-	CASSSGAWSNQPQHF	TGTGCCAGCAGTTCCGGTGCCTGGAGCAATCAGCCCCAGCATTTT
few	TRBJ2-5	TRBV7-2	-	CASSLALPQETQYF	TGTGCCAGCAGCTTAGCGTTACCTCAAGAGACCCAGTACTTC
few	TRBJ2-7	TRBV2	TRBD1	CASSATGTASYEQYF	TGTGCCAGCAGTGCAACCGGGACAGCCTCCTACGAGCAGTACTTC
-	TRBJ2-7	TRBV6-2/TRBV6-3	-	CASSYGAGPVDPYEQYF	TGTGCCAGCAGTTACGGAGCGGGCCCCGTGGACCCTTACGAGCAGTACTTC
few	TRBJ2-3	TRBV29-1	-	CSVDRGLGDTQYF	TGCAGCGTTGATAGAGGTTTAGGAGATACGCAGTATTTT
-	TRBJ2-7	TRBV13	TRBD1	CASSSGTGVNEQYF	TGTGCCAGCAGCTCCGGGACAGGGGTCAACGAGCAGTACTTC
-	TRBJ2-3	TRBV3-1	-	CASSPPSEGGDTQYF	TGTGCCAGCAGCCCTCCCAGCGAGGGGGGGGATACGCAGTATTTT
-	TRBJ2-5	TRBV7-9	TRBD2	CASSGFLGGLAEETQYF	TGTGCCAGCAGCGGGTTTCTCGGGGGACTAGCGGAAGAGACCCAGTACTTC
-	TRBJ2-6	TRBV29-1	-	CSVEDGANVLTF	TGCAGCGTTGAAGATGGGGCCAACGTCCTGACTTTC
-	TRBJ2-1	TRBV20-1	TRBD2	CSGQRGGPYNEQFF	TGCAGTGGCCAGCGGGGGGGCCCCTACAATGAGCAGTTCTTC
-	TRBJ1-2	TRBV5-1	-	CASSLARQGPGYTF	TGCGCCAGCAGCTTGGCGCGGCAGGGTCCCGGCTACACCTTC
-	TRBJ1-1	TRBV24-1	-	CATSAATGKPEAFF	TGTGCCACCAGTGCTGCAACAGGGAAGCCTGAAGCTTTCTTT
few	TRBJ1-2	TRBV6-6	-	CASSYGARSSYGYTF	TGTGCCAGCAGTTACGGGGCCAGAAGTAGCTATGGCTACACCTTC
few	TRBJ2-2	TRBV6-2/TRBV6-3	-	CASSYAGELFF	TGTGCCAGCAGTTACGCCGGGGAGCTGTTTTTT
once	TRBJ2-7	TRBV4-3	TRBD2	CASSQDWASGSYEQYF	TGCGCCAGCAGCCAAGATTGGGCAAGCGGGAGTTACGAGCAGTACTTC